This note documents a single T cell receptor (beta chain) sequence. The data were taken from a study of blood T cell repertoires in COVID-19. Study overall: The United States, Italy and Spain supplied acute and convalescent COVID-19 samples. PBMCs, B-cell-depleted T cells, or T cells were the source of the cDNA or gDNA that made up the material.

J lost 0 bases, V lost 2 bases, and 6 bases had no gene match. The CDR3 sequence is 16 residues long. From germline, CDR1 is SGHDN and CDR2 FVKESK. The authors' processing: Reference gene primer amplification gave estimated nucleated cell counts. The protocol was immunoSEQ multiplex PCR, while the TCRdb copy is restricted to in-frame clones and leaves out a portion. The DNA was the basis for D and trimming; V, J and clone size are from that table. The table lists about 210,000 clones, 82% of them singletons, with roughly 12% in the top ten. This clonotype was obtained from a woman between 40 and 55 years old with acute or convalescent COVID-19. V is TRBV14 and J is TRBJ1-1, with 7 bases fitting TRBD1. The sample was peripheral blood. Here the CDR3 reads CASSQRSGQLNTEAFF. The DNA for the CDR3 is TGTGCCAGCAGCCAACGGTCGGGACAGCTGAACACTGAAGCTTTCTTT. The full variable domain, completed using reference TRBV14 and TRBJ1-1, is EAGVTQFPSHSVIEKGQTVTLRCDPISGHDNLYWYRRVMGKEIKFLLHFVKESKQDESGMPNNRFLAERTGGTYSTLKVQPAELEDSGVYFCASSQRSGQLNTEAFFGQGTRLTVV.